What follows are 21 T cell receptor beta chains derived from one specimen sequenced in a study of a mutant IDH1 vaccine in newly diagnosed glioma. The sample's time point: week 23, last vaccination. Vaccination used 300 ug of mutant IDH1 20-mer peptide per dose, with topical imiquimod. Their recognized antigens are unknown. Repertoires were generated with immunoSEQ multiplex PCR, while TCRdb's copy carries only in-frame clones and drops some. The table records roughly 10,000 clones, 88% of them present only once. Sequences were derived from PBMCs, sampled from a glioma patient whose treatment included an IDH1 peptide vaccine. The receptors were sampled from a woman between 40 and 55 years old with glioma. Some clones in this sample may be carry-over from other donors' samples.

The rearrangement uses TRBV6-5 and TRBJ2-5; possible D gene TRBD2, 6 bases. Trimming stripped 5 bases from V and 5 bases from J, with 15 bases between. The germline V gene encodes CDR1 MNHEY and CDR2 SVGAGI. The CDR3 totals 14 residues. CDR3 coding DNA: TGTGCCAGCAGTCCGATGACTAGGGCGGAGACCCAGTACTTC. Its protein product is CASSPMTRAETQYF.

V and J are TRBV6-1 and TRBJ1-2; D is possibly TRBD1 (5 bases). The CDR3 totals 16 residues. Germline assignment: CDR1 MNHNS and CDR2 SASEGT. Between the trimmed V and J ends, which lost 4 bases and 1 base, there was a span of 16 bases. The CDR3 protein is CASSGLQARHNYGYTF. CDR3 sequence (DNA): TGTGCCAGCAGTGGACTACAGGCGAGACATAACTATGGCTACACCTTC.

This chain uses TRBV28 with TRBJ2-1, with D possibly being TRBD1 or TRBD2 (6 bases each). The CDR3 has 12 residues. V lost 6 bases and J 8 bases, leaving 11 bases between the germline ends. Germline V gives CDR1 MDHEN, CDR2 SYDVKM. The CDR3 region is CASSPRGHEQFF. DNA of the CDR3: TGTGCCAGCAGCCCTCGGGGGCATGAGCAGTTCTTC.

This chain uses TRBV19 with TRBJ2-7, with D unresolved. The V end was cut by 3 bases, the J end by 1 base, with 10 bases between. Germline values: CDR1 LNHDA, CDR2 SQIVND (reference sequence). This CDR3 spans 14 amino acids. CDR3 residues: CASSMTGRSYEQYF. In DNA form, the CDR3 reads TGTGCCAGTAGTATGACTGGAAGGTCCTACGAGCAGTACTTC.

This clone was found a few times. The chain has TRBV30 and TRBJ1-5; D ambiguous. CDR1 and CDR2 (germline): GTSNPN, SVGIG (reference sequence). The CDR3 covers 13 residues. V lost 0 bases and J lost 7, with 10 bases in between. This CDR3 is CAWSVKSGQPQHF. The CDR3 DNA reads TGTGCCTGGAGTGTAAAGAGTGGGCAGCCCCAGCATTTT.

This chain links TRBV5-4 with TRBJ2-3; D call uncertain. Germline lookup yields CDR1 SGHNT and CDR2 YYREEE (reference sequence). V lost 1 base to trimming and J lost 1 base, with 7 bases between them. The CDR3 runs to 14 residues. The CDR3 region has the DNA TGTGCCAGCAGCTTGCCCTCGGGCACAGATACGCAGTATTTT. Translated: CASSLPSGTDTQYF. Supplemented by reference TRBV5-4 and TRBJ2-3, the full variable domain reads ETGVTQSPTHLIKTRGQQVTLRCSSQSGHNTVSWYQQALGQGPQFIFQYYREEENGRGNFPPRFSGLQFPNYSSELNVNALELDDSALYLCASSLPSGTDTQYFGPGTRLTVL.

The chain recombines TRBV5-1 with TRBJ1-4; D unclear. This CDR3 has 15 amino acids. Germline V lookup: CDR1 SGHRS, CDR2 YFSETQ. V gave up 1 base and J gave up 0 bases, with 7 bases separating them. The CDR3 nucleotides read TGCGCCAGCAGCTTGACAGTTTCAACTAATGAAAAACTGTTTTTT. This encodes CASSLTVSTNEKLFF.

The chain is built from TRBV4-1 and TRBJ2-1; 8 nucleotides match TRBD2. Germline CDR1 is MGHRA and CDR2 is YSYEKL. The ends lost 2 bases at V and 5 bases at J; junction bases unmatched: 8. The CDR3 runs 16 residues. The CDR3 protein is CASSQPTSEDHNEQFF. CDR3 coding DNA: TGCGCCAGCAGCCAACCGACTAGCGAGGACCACAATGAGCAGTTCTTC.

The sample holds a few counts of this clone. The genes are TRBV6-5 and TRBJ1-1; TRBD1 matches 7 bases. The junction had 2 bases not matched to a gene; V was cut back by 2 bases and J by 8 bases. The CDR3 totals 12 residues. The V gene's germline CDR1 is MNHEY and CDR2 SVGAGI. The CDR3 here is CASSYGTDEAFF. Here the CDR3 DNA reads TGTGCCAGCAGTTACGGGACAGACGAAGCTTTCTTT.

The rearrangement links TRBV5-1 to TRBJ1-5; D gene unclear. The CDR3 covers 15 residues. Germline loops: CDR1 SGHRS, CDR2 YFSETQ. V lost 0 bases to trimming and J lost 3 bases, with 10 bases between them. As DNA, the CDR3 is TGCGCCAGCAGCTTGGATACAGCTAACAATCAGCCCCAGCATTTT. Its protein is CASSLDTANNQPQHF.

The chain uses TRBV6-6 and TRBJ1-2; D might be TRBD1 (5 bases). The CDR3 has 14 amino acids. V lost 10 bases and J lost 4, with 19 bases in between. CDR1 and CDR2 from the germline V gene are MNHNY and SVGAGI (reference sequence). This chain's CDR3 is CATSGDSQSYGYTF. CDR3 DNA sequence: TGTGCCACCTCCGGAGACAGTCAATCCTATGGCTACACCTTC.

The chain couples TRBV6-1 to TRBJ2-2; no reliable D call. The CDR3 loop spans 14 amino acids. V was shortened by 7 bases and J by 1 base, with 10 bases between the two germline ends. Germline lookup yields CDR1 MNHNS and CDR2 SASEGT. CDR3 nucleotide sequence: TGTGCCAGCACCCCCGGAGAGAACACCGGGGAGCTGTTTTTT. Its protein is CASTPGENTGELFF.

The chain combines TRBV25-1 with TRBJ2-1, with D unclear. Germline V lookup: CDR1 MGHDK, CDR2 SYGVNS. CDR3 length equals 13 residues. V shed 7 bases and J shed 0 bases, with 7 bases lying between them. CDR3 protein: CASKHSSYNEQFF. DNA of the CDR3: TGTGCCAGCAAACACAGCTCCTACAATGAGCAGTTCTTC.

V usage is TRBV4-3 and J usage is TRBJ2-7; D is unclear. There are 15 residues in the CDR3. Trimming stripped 0 bases from V and 2 bases from J, with 11 bases between. Germline values: CDR1 LGHNA, CDR2 YSLEER. The CDR3 bases are TGCGCCAGCAGCCAAGATAACGAACAGACCTACGAGCAGTACTTC. It yields the protein CASSQDNEQTYEQYF.

The chain combines TRBV27 with TRBJ1-5; a possible D gene is TRBD1 (5 bases). V was pared by 6 bases and J by 3 bases, with 15 bases between. The CDR3 has 15 residues. Germline-derived CDR1 and CDR2 are MNHEY and SMNVEV (reference sequence). The CDR3 spells CASSLSGGYNQPQHF. CDR3 nucleotide sequence: TGTGCCAGCAGCCTGTCCGGGGGGTACAATCAGCCCCAGCATTTT.

The genes are TRBV19 and TRBJ1-5; 8 nucleotides agree with TRBD1. The CDR3 runs to 16 residues. CDR1 and CDR2 from the germline V gene are LNHDA and SQIVND (reference sequence). Trimming at V came to 9 bases and at J to 10 bases, leaving 20 bases not matched to a gene. The CDR3 DNA reads TGTGCCAGCCAAGAGCCCACCGGGACAGGAAGAAGACCCCAGCATTTT. It is translated as CASQEPTGTGRRPQHF.

The J gene is TRBJ2-7, the V gene TRBV6-6; 10 bases align to TRBD1. The CDR3 covers 16 residues. The V and J ends lost 2 bases and 6 bases, in that order; junction bases with no gene match: 10. In germline, CDR1 is MNHNY, CDR2 SVGAGI (reference sequence). DNA for the CDR3: TGTGCCAGCAGTTACCGTTCCGGGACAGGGGTTACCGAGCAGTACTTC. It is translated as CASSYRSGTGVTEQYF.

J is TRBJ1-1 and V is TRBV29-1; weak D call: TRBD1 (6 bases). Germline CDR1 and CDR2: SQVTM and ANQGSEA. The CDR3 is made up of 12 amino acids. The V end lost 7 bases, the J end lost 1 base, and 10 bases lay between the germline ends. CDR3 nucleotide sequence: TGCAGCGCCGGGGGGGCGAACACTGAAGCTTTCTTT. Protein product: CSAGGANTEAFF.

CDR3 bases: TGTGCCAGCAGCCTCTTCGGGAGCCCCTCCTACAATGAGCAGTTCTTC. The encoded protein is CASSLFGSPSYNEQFF. The V and J genes are TRBV14 and TRBJ2-1; D perhaps matches TRBD2 (6 bases). Germline assignment: CDR1 SGHDN and CDR2 FVKESK. Trimming cost V 4 bases and J 0 bases, with 13 bases left between them. This CDR3 contains 16 residues.

The chain is built from TRBV6-5 and TRBJ1-3; D is possibly TRBD1 (5 bases). CDR1 and CDR2 from the germline V gene are MNHEY and SVGAGI. Between the trimmed V and J ends, which lost 0 bases and 1 base, there was a span of 7 bases. CDR3 length: 15 residues. The CDR3 loop reads CASSYSEGSGNTIYF. In nucleotides, the CDR3 is TGTGCCAGCAGTTACTCTGAGGGGTCTGGAAACACCATATATTTT.

This clone came up once. V usage is TRBV7-6 and J usage is TRBJ2-7, with D possibly matching TRBD1 (6 bases). Per germline, CDR1 SGHVS and CDR2 FNYEAQ. Trimming removed 3 bases at V and 7 bases at J, with 19 bases between. The CDR3 is 15 residues long. The CDR3 sequence: CASSLDSGGPTEQYF. CDR3 DNA sequence: TGTGCCAGCAGCTTGGACAGTGGGGGCCCGACAGAGCAGTACTTC.